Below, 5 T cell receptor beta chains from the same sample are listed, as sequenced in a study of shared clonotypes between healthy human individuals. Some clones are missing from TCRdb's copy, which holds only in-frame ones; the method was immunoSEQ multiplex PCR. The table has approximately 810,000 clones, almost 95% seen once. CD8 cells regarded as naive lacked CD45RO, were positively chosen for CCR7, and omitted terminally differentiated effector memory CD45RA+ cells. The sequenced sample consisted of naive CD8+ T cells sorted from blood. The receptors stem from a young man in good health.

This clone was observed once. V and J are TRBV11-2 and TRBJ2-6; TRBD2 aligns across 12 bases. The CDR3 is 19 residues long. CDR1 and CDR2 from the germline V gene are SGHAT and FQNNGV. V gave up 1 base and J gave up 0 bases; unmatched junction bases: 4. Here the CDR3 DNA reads TGTGCCAGCAGCTTAGGACTAGCGGGGGATAGCTCTGGGGCCAACGTCCTGACTTTC. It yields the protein CASSLGLAGDSSGANVLTF. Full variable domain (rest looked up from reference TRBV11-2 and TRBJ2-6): EAGVAQSPRYKIIEKRQSVAFWCNPISGHATLYWYQQILGQGPKLLIQFQNNGVVDDSQLPKDRFSAERLKGVDSTLKIQPAKLEDSAVYLCASSLGLAGDSSGANVLTFGAGSRLTVL.

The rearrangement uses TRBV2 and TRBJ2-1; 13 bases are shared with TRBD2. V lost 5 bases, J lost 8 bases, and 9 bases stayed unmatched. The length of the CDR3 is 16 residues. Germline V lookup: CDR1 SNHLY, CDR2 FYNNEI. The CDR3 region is CASSPWTSGSGYEQFF. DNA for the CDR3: TGTGCCAGCAGTCCCTGGACTAGCGGGAGTGGTTATGAGCAGTTCTTC.

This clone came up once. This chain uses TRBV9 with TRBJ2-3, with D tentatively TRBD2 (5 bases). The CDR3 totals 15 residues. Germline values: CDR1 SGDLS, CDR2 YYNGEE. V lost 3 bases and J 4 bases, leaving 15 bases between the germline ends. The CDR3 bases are TGTGCCAGCAGCGCCGTACGGGGAGCGGCAGATACGCAGTATTTT. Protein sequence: CASSAVRGAADTQYF.

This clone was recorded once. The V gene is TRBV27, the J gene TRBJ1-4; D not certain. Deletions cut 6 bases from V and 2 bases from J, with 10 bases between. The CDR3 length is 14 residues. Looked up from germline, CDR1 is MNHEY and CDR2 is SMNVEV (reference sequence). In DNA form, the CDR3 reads TGTGCCAGCAGCCGGACCCTTACTAATGAAAAACTGTTTTTT. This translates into CASSRTLTNEKLFF.

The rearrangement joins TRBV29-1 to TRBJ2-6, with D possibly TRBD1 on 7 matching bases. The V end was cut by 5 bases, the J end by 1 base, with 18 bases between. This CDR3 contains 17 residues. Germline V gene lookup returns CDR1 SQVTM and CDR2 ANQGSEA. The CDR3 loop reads CSVLGGTVSSGANVLTF. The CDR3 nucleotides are TGCAGCGTTCTAGGAGGGACAGTCTCTTCTGGGGCCAACGTCCTGACTTTC.